This section outlines one T cell receptor (beta chain) sequence together with its context. Its antigen is still unknown. A read error may be the cause here, since a much bigger clone is one base away. These data come from a study of T cell repertoires in cytomegalovirus infection (dated by TCRdb to between 2018 and 2020). Concerning the study at large: Donor HLA type was relevant to the analysis, as public TCR beta signatures indicated carriage of CMV infection together with the matching HLA type.

Reads for this sample came from an Illumina HiSeq 1500. The public reads were quality trimmed at Q25 with fastp and then assembled into clones with MiXCR by TCRdb, keeping productive beta chains. Identical CDR3 protein sequences are pooled into one entry, listed with their most common genes and DNA. For this sample there are around 450,000 distinct CDR3 sequences; about 11% appear just once. The ten largest make up roughly a tenth of the sample. Its CDR3 holds 14 amino acids, cysteine through phenylalanine. Here the CDR3 DNA is all that survives: 42 bases in frame from base 1. Based on the germline V gene, the CDR1 and CDR2 sequences are MDHEN and SYDVKM. The study at large found these results: In both this cohort and an independent cohort of over 350 donors, the cumulative frequency of public TCR beta family members distinguished carriers of CMV infection plus the relevant HLA type. The ex vivo response was dominated by HLA-C-restricted CMV-specific TCR beta clonotypes, which also provided the single most frequent clonotype in two of eight donors.

The sequencing sample was made of PBMCs. This receptor was identified in a human donor in good health (CMV status not recorded). Some clones in this sample may be carry-over from other donors' samples. The rearrangement combines TRBV28 with TRBJ2-2; the D gene may be TRBD1 or TRBD2, since each aligns over 6 bases. The DNA is TGTTCCAGCAGTGGGGGCGGGATTACCGGGGAGCTGTTTTTT. This sequence encodes CSSSGGGITGELFF.